This entry lists 11 T cell receptor beta chains sequenced from one sample in a study of T-cell reconstitution after alpha-beta-depleted transplantation in children. As it was prepared, the TCRbeta library received unique molecular identifiers. Using its own MiXCR run on the PCR reads, TCRdb lists one record per CDR3 protein. The sample lists more than 200,000 distinct CDR3 sequences, roughly 26% occurring once. This specimen was PBMCs, taken before TCRalphabeta/CD19-depleted stem cell transplant. These receptors came from a girl aged 2-15 years with Fanconi anemia, due to receive a stem cell transplant.

This clonotype was recorded many times. The chain combines TRBV25-1 with TRBJ2-7; no reliable D call. Trimming cost V 3 bases and J 5 bases, with 5 bases left between them. Germline V gives CDR1 MGHDK, CDR2 SYGVNS. The CDR3 sequence is 11 residues long. For the CDR3, the DNA is TGTGCCAGCAGTGAGCCCCACGAGCAGTACTTC. Translation: CASSEPHEQYF.

This clonotype was counted at least ten times. The chain employs TRBV20-1 and TRBJ2-3, with 7 bases identical to TRBD2. The junction had 15 bases not matched to a gene; V was cut back by 0 bases and J by 6 bases. Germline CDR1 and CDR2: DFQATT and SNEGSKA (reference sequence). This CDR3 region has 17 residues. The CDR3, as DNA: TGCAGTGCTAGAGACCCCTATCGCGGGAGCATTATCGATACGCAGTATTTT. Protein: CSARDPYRGSIIDTQYF.

This clonotype was seen at least ten times. V gene TRBV27 combines with J gene TRBJ2-5, with 7 bases that match TRBD2. Germline V gene data show CDR1 as MNHEY and CDR2 as SMNVEV (reference sequence). V was pared by 2 bases and J by 5 bases, with 2 bases of the junction left unmatched. The CDR3 runs to 13 residues. The chain's CDR3 is CASSLAGVETQYF. The CDR3, as DNA: TGTGCCAGCAGTTTAGCGGGGGTGGAGACCCAGTACTTC.

This clonotype was recorded a few times. The genes are TRBV2 and TRBJ2-1; D is perhaps TRBD2 (6 bases). The CDR3 is made up of 12 amino acids. V lost 3 bases, J lost 12 bases, and 12 bases lay in between. CDR1 is SNHLY, CDR2 FYNNEI, per germline. The CDR3 region is CASSEDASVQFF. The CDR3 DNA is TGTGCCAGCAGTGAGGATGCTAGCGTGCAGTTCTTC.

The chain links TRBV18 to TRBJ2-1; TRBD1 is a possible D gene (6 bases). Germline CDR1 reads KGHSH; CDR2 reads LQKENI. The length of the CDR3 is 13 residues. V lost 8 bases to trimming and J lost 1 base, with 9 bases between them. As DNA, the CDR3 is TGTGCCAGCCAGGGGATTTCCTACAATGAGCAGTTCTTC. Encoded protein: CASQGISYNEQFF.

This clonotype was detected ten times or more. V and J are TRBV5-1 and TRBJ2-1; 7 bases are shared with TRBD2. After removal of 0 bases from V and 16 bases from J, the junction contained 7 bases not matched to a gene. The germline gives CDR1 SGHRS, CDR2 YFSETQ. The length of the CDR3 is 12 residues. In nucleotides, the CDR3 is TGCGCCAGCAGCTTGGCTCTGACTAGCTTTTTCTTC. Translating it yields CASSLALTSFFF.

The chain employs TRBV2 and TRBJ2-1; D call uncertain. There are 12 residues in the CDR3. The germline gives CDR1 SNHLY, CDR2 FYNNEI. V was shortened by 5 bases and J by 8 bases, with 10 bases between the two germline ends. DNA of the CDR3: TGTGCCAGCAGTAATGTCATAGATGAGCAGTTCTTC. It codes for CASSNVIDEQFF.

Of note for this clonotype: Its ends do not fully match the called genes, so a read error is possible. This sequence joins TRBV20-1 and TRBJ2-3; TRBD2 matches 12 bases. CDR3 length: 14 residues. Germline V gene sequence: CDR1 DFQATT, CDR2 SNEGSKA (reference sequence). CDR3 nucleotide sequence: TGCAGTGGGGAACTAGCGGGGGGCACAAATACGCAGTATTTT. Its protein is CSGELAGGTNTQYF.

The sample holds many counts of this clonotype. The rearrangement joins TRBV25-1 to TRBJ1-1; D gene unclear. Trimming stripped 3 bases from V and 2 bases from J, with 13 bases between. Germline V gives CDR1 MGHDK, CDR2 SYGVNS. The CDR3 spans 15 residues. The DNA of the CDR3 is TGTGCCAGCAGTGACAACCCAGGACCCAACACTGAAGCTTTCTTT. This gives the protein CASSDNPGPNTEAFF.

This clonotype was observed at least ten times. The chain has TRBV12-3 or TRBV12-4 and TRBJ2-5, with 8 bases that match TRBD1. This CDR3 contains 15 residues. With V trimmed by 6 bases and J by 1 base, 7 bases remained unmatched. CDR3 bases: TGTGCCAGCAGGGAACCCGGGACAGGCCAAGAGACCCAGTACTTC. Protein: CASREPGTGQETQYF.

This clonotype was recorded many times. J is TRBJ2-7 and V is TRBV20-1; 7 bases agree with TRBD2. V was pared by 6 bases and J by 4 bases, with 3 bases of the junction left unmatched. Germline CDR1 DFQATT, CDR2 SNEGSKA (reference sequence). This CDR3 has 11 residues. In DNA form, the CDR3 reads TGCAGTGCCTTGGGAGGGTACGAGCAGTACTTC. Its translation is CSALGGYEQYF.